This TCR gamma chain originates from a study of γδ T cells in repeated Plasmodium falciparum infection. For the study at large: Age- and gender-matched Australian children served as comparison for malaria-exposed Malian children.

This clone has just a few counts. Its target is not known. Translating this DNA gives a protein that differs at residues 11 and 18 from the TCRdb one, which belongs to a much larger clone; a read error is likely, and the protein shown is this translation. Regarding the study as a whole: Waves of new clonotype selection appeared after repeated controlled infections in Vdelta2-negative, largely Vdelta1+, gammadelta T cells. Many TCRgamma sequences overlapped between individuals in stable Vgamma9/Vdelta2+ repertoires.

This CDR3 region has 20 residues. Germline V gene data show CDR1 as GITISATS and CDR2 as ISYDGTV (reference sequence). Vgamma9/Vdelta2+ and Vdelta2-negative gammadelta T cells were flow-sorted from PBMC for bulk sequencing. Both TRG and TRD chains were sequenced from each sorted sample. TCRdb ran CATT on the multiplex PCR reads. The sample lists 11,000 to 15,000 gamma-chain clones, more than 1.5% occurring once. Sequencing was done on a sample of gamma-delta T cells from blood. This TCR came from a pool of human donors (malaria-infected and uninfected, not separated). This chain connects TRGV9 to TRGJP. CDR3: CALWEVEQWGRKLGKKIEVF. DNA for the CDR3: TGTGCCTTGTGGGAGGTGGAGCAATGGGGCAGAAAGTTGGGCAAAAAAATCGAGGTATTT.